This passage covers 30 T cell receptor beta chains from one sample sequenced in a study of blood T cell repertoires in COVID-19. TCRdb's copy holds only in-frame clones and misses some; the assay was immunoSEQ multiplex PCR. The sample has over 100,000 clones, roughly 84% seen once. Sequences were obtained from peripheral blood. These receptor sequences come from an older woman with acute or convalescent COVID-19.

This chain joins TRBV19 and TRBJ2-1, with 7 positions matching TRBD2. Germline V gene lookup returns CDR1 LNHDA and CDR2 SQIVND (reference sequence). V lost 1 base, J lost 6 bases, and 9 bases stayed unmatched. The CDR3 sequence is 16 residues long. CDR3 amino acids: CASSIVGGSTTNEQFF. CDR3 nucleotides: TGTGCCAGTAGTATAGTGGGCGGGAGCACCACCAATGAGCAGTTCTTC.

The chain is built from TRBV6-1 and TRBJ1-5; no definite D call. The CDR3 is 15 amino acids. Germline CDR1 is MNHNS and CDR2 is SASEGT. Trimming pared 1 base from V and 2 bases from J, leaving 9 bases between. Here the CDR3 reads CASSEGPAGNQPQHF. The CDR3 DNA reads as TGTGCCAGCAGTGAAGGCCCGGCGGGCAATCAGCCCCAGCATTTT.

The genes are TRBV5-1 and TRBJ2-7; 7 nucleotides match TRBD1. Looked up from germline, CDR1 is SGHRS and CDR2 is YFSETQ. Trimming removed 4 bases from V and 5 bases from J; junction bases left unmatched: 6. The CDR3 runs 13 residues. The CDR3 bases are TGCGCCAGCAGCATGGGACAGAATAACGAGCAGTACTTC. Protein sequence: CASSMGQNNEQYF. The full variable domain, its missing parts supplied by reference TRBV5-1 and TRBJ2-7, is KAGVTQTPRYLIKTRGQQVTLSCSPISGHRSVSWYQQTPGQGLQFLFEYFSETQRNKGNFPGRFSGRQFSNSRSEMNVSTLELGDSALYLCASSMGQNNEQYFGPGTRLTVT.

The chain recombines TRBV2 with TRBJ2-2; 8 bases line up with TRBD2. CDR1 and CDR2 from the germline V gene are SNHLY and FYNNEI. J gave up 5 bases and V 7 bases, and 6 bases lay outside the gene matches. The CDR3 has 14 residues. The CDR3 here is CASIQGGGTGELFF. The DNA of the CDR3 is TGTGCCAGCATACAGGGCGGGGGGACCGGGGAGCTGTTTTTT.

The gene calls are TRBV6-5 and TRBJ2-5; D may be TRBD1 (6 bases). The CDR3 covers 14 residues. Germline CDR1 and CDR2: MNHEY and SVGAGI. Between the trimmed V and J ends, which lost 1 base and 2 bases, there was a span of 8 bases. The CDR3 protein is CASSYLDSQETQYF. CDR3 DNA: TGTGCCAGCAGTTACTTGGACAGTCAAGAGACCCAGTACTTC.

The chain links TRBV6-1 to TRBJ1-1; no definite D call. Looked up from germline, CDR1 is MNHNS and CDR2 is SASEGT. The CDR3 sequence is 15 residues long. Trimming pared 3 bases from V and 1 base from J, leaving 12 bases between. The CDR3 nucleotides read TGTGCCAGCAGTGACCGGCAGGCGCCGAACACTGAAGCTTTCTTT. It translates to CASSDRQAPNTEAFF.

The chain combines TRBV28 with TRBJ2-7; weak D call: TRBD2 (5 bases). Per germline, CDR1 MDHEN and CDR2 SYDVKM. This CDR3 contains 14 residues. V lost 1 base to trimming and J lost 6 bases, with 13 bases between them. The CDR3 spells CASSLSADTSEQYF. The CDR3 DNA sequence: TGTGCCAGCAGTTTATCAGCGGATACTTCCGAGCAGTACTTC.

The gene calls are TRBV18 and TRBJ1-2, with 9 bases lining up with TRBD1. The CDR3 is 13 residues long. V lost 3 bases and J lost 9; bases outside the gene matches: 5. Germline CDR1 and CDR2: KGHSH and LQKENI. The CDR3 loop is CASSPSGQGRYTF. The CDR3 nucleotides read TGTGCCAGCTCACCCTCCGGACAGGGGCGCTACACCTTC.

This clone was observed a single time. This chain connects TRBV28 to TRBJ1-5; no reliable D call. V dropped 8 bases and J dropped 8 bases, with 16 bases sitting between them. CDR1 and CDR2 from the germline V gene are MDHEN and SYDVKM. CDR3 length: 13 residues. CDR3 DNA: TGTGCCAGCGGTGTACCACTTCTCGAGCCCCAGCATTTT. Residues: CASGVPLLEPQHF.

CDR3 DNA: TGTGCCATCCGACCGGGGACACCAAACACTGAAGCTTTCTTT. Translating gives CAIRPGTPNTEAFF. The chain employs TRBV10-3 and TRBJ1-1; D may be TRBD1 (6 bases). Germline V gene lookup returns CDR1 ENHRY and CDR2 SYGVKD. The CDR3 length is 14 residues. V was pared by 8 bases and J by 2 bases, with 15 bases between.

The chain combines TRBV5-1 with TRBJ2-5; 8 bases are a match to TRBD1. Germline V gene sequence: CDR1 SGHRS, CDR2 YFSETQ. The CDR3 spans 15 residues. After removal of 4 bases from V and 5 bases from J, the junction contained 10 bases not matched to a gene. The CDR3 loop is CASSRGTGESETQYF. The CDR3, as DNA: TGCGCCAGCAGCCGGGGGACAGGAGAATCCGAGACCCAGTACTTC.

This chain links TRBV2 with TRBJ1-5, with D perhaps matching TRBD1 (6 bases). The germline V and J ends were trimmed by 4 bases and 4 bases, with 8 bases remaining between them. Germline V CDR1 and CDR2: SNHLY, FYNNEI. The CDR3 runs to 13 residues. The DNA of the CDR3 is TGTGCCAGCAGTGTAGGGGGTAATCAGCCCCAGCATTTT. It encodes CASSVGGNQPQHF.

This clone was picked up one time. This sequence joins TRBV29-1 and TRBJ2-3, with 8 bases matching TRBD2. This CDR3 has 12 residues. V shed 7 bases, J shed 4 bases, and the junction held 4 bases outside the gene matches. The germline gives CDR1 SQVTM, CDR2 ANQGSEA. The CDR3, as DNA: TGCAGCGCCCGGGAGGGGGCAGATACGCAGTATTTT. As protein: CSAREGADTQYF.

The CDR3 sequence: CASSTGQGGNYGYTF. The CDR3 DNA is TGTGCCAGTAGTACTGGACAGGGGGGGAACTATGGCTACACCTTC. The genes are TRBV19 and TRBJ1-2; 10 bases match TRBD1. Germline CDR1 reads LNHDA; CDR2 reads SQIVND (reference sequence). Trimming removed 4 bases from V and 2 bases from J; junction bases left unmatched: 4. CDR3 length: 15 amino acids.

The V gene is TRBV28, the J gene TRBJ1-5; D ambiguous. Trimming pared 2 bases from V and 9 bases from J, leaving 8 bases between. Germline loops: CDR1 MDHEN, CDR2 SYDVKM. The CDR3 has 12 residues. CDR3 in amino acids: CASSLTPGPQHF. CDR3 bases: TGTGCCAGCAGTTTAACTCCAGGGCCCCAGCATTTT. The variable domain in full, with the rest retrieved from reference TRBV28 and TRBJ1-5, is DVKVTQSSRYLVKRTGEKVFLECVQDMDHENMFWYRQDPGLGLRLIYFSYDVKMKEKGDIPEGYSVSREKKERFSLILESASTNQTSMYLCASSLTPGPQHFGDGTRLSIL.

The CDR3 region is CASSLSGNEQFF. DNA of the CDR3: TGTGCCAGCTCACTTTCGGGGAATGAGCAGTTCTTC. The J gene is TRBJ2-1, the V gene TRBV18; a possible D gene is TRBD2 (5 bases). Trimming took 4 bases from V and 7 from J, leaving 8 bases between them. The germline V gene has CDR1 KGHSH and CDR2 LQKENI. The CDR3 extends over 12 amino acids.

DNA for the CDR3: TGTGCCAGCAGCTTACCAGTCCCTAACTATGGCTACACCTTC. Translated: CASSLPVPNYGYTF. V is TRBV7-9 and J is TRBJ1-2, with unresolved D. This CDR3 spans 14 amino acids. CDR1 is SEHNR, CDR2 FQNEAQ, per germline (reference sequence). The ends were cut back, 2 bases at V and 0 bases at J, with 7 bases in the middle. Using reference TRBV7-9 and TRBJ1-2 for the parts outside the CDR3, the full variable domain is DTGVSQNPRHKITKRGQNVTFRCDPISEHNRLYWYRQTLGQGPEFLTYFQNEAQLEKSRLLSDRFSAERPKGSFSTLEIQRTEQGDSAMYLCASSLPVPNYGYTFGSGTRLTVV.

This chain joins TRBV5-1 and TRBJ1-6, with D uncertain. V was clipped by 0 bases and J by 0 bases, with 4 bases between them. The CDR3 spans 15 residues. Germline V gene sequence: CDR1 SGHRS, CDR2 YFSETQ. The CDR3 sequence: CASSLASSYNSPLHF. DNA of the CDR3: TGCGCCAGCAGCTTGGCCAGCTCCTATAATTCACCCCTCCACTTT.

The chain carries TRBV7-2 and TRBJ2-7, with a possible D match to TRBD2 (6 bases). This CDR3 has 15 residues. The V gene's germline CDR1 is SGHTA and CDR2 FQGNSA. Trimming stripped 4 bases from V and 0 bases from J, with 13 bases between. Here the CDR3 reads CASSSRDSSSYEQYF. The CDR3 DNA follows: TGTGCCAGCAGCTCCCGGGACTCTAGCTCCTACGAGCAGTACTTC.

The chain uses TRBV29-1 and TRBJ2-1; 11 bases agree with TRBD2. The CDR3 runs to 14 residues. Germline-derived CDR1 and CDR2 are SQVTM and ANQGSEA. Trimming cost V 6 bases and J 7 bases; bases outside gene matches: 8. The CDR3 protein is CSVIAGGVSNEQFF. The CDR3 DNA reads as TGCAGCGTCATAGCGGGAGGGGTTTCGAATGAGCAGTTCTTC.

The chain has TRBV3-1 (or the pseudogene TRBV3-2) and TRBJ1-2; D unresolved. Trimming left V 4 bases short and J 5 bases short, with 11 bases between. Germline assignment: CDR1 LGHDT and CDR2 YNNKEL (reference sequence). The CDR3 covers 13 residues. The CDR3 here is CASSRREGYGYTF. In DNA form, the CDR3 reads TGTGCCAGCAGCCGCCGGGAAGGATATGGCTACACCTTC.

The chain couples TRBV12-5 to TRBJ2-2; TRBD1 might be the D (5 bases). V was pared by 2 bases and J by 5 bases, with 6 bases between. The CDR3 contains 13 residues. CDR1 and CDR2 (germline): LGHNT, FRNRAP. As DNA, the CDR3 is TGTGCTAGTGGTTTGCCAGGGACCGGGGAGCTGTTTTTT. Residues: CASGLPGTGELFF.

The rearrangement uses TRBV6-2 or TRBV6-3 and TRBJ2-3; D ambiguous. There are 12 residues in the CDR3. The V end lost 6 bases, the J end lost 4 bases, and 8 bases lay between the germline ends. The germline V gene has CDR1 MNHEY and CDR2 SVGEGT. CDR3 DNA sequence: TGTGCCAGCAGCTCCGCGGCAGATACGCAGTATTTT. Its protein product is CASSSAADTQYF.

This clone was seen only a few times. The chain joins TRBV3-1 (or the pseudogene TRBV3-2) to TRBJ2-5; 13 bases agree with TRBD2. Germline CDR1 reads LGHDT; CDR2 reads YNNKEL (reference sequence). The V gene end was trimmed by 4 bases and the J gene end by 3 bases; junction bases not matched to a gene: 5. There are 16 residues in the CDR3. CDR3 protein: CASSPPGLAGEETQYF. The CDR3 DNA reads TGTGCCAGCAGCCCTCCCGGACTAGCGGGAGAAGAGACCCAGTACTTC.

The genes are TRBV11-1 and TRBJ2-7, with D maybe TRBD1 (5 bases). CDR1 is SGHAT, CDR2 FQDESV, per germline (reference sequence). V dropped 6 bases and J dropped 3 bases, with 9 bases sitting between them. CDR3 length equals 12 residues. CDR3 loop: CASRDISYEQYF. As DNA, the CDR3 is TGTGCCAGCAGGGACATCAGCTACGAGCAGTACTTC.

The DNA of the CDR3 is TGTGCCAGCAGCGTATCAGGGGTCCATGGCTACACCTTC. It translates to CASSVSGVHGYTF. The chain uses TRBV9 and TRBJ1-2, with a weak D call TRBD1 (6 bases). Per the germline V gene, CDR1 is SGDLS and CDR2 is YYNGEE. The CDR3 consists of 13 residues. V shed 1 base and J shed 6 bases, with 10 bases lying between them.

The V gene is TRBV12-3 or TRBV12-4, the J gene TRBJ1-1; D gene ambiguous. The CDR3 covers 12 residues. Trimming left V 6 bases short and J 6 bases short, with 11 bases between. CDR3 nucleotide sequence: TGTGCCAGCAGCCCAGGACTGGCTGAAGCTTTCTTT. Translating it yields CASSPGLAEAFF.

The sample holds a few counts of this clone. The chain carries TRBV18 and TRBJ1-5, with 7 nucleotides matching TRBD1. V lost 5 bases and J lost 4; bases outside the gene matches: 8. The CDR3 has 15 residues. Germline CDR1 is KGHSH and CDR2 is LQKENI. The chain's CDR3 is CASSTGQSSNQPQHF. The CDR3 nucleotides read TGTGCCAGCTCAACGGGACAGAGTTCAAATCAGCCCCAGCATTTT.

The chain has TRBV25-1 and TRBJ2-7, with 7 nucleotides matching TRBD2. Germline trimming cut 5 bases from V and 4 bases from J; bases unmatched to any gene: 5. Per germline, CDR1 MGHDK and CDR2 SYGVNS. CDR3 length: 13 amino acids. In nucleotides, the CDR3 is TGTGCCAGCAGTCGGGGGGAGGGATACGAGCAGTACTTC. Its protein is CASSRGEGYEQYF.

The CDR3 DNA follows: TGTGCCAGTAGTAAACCTAGCGGGGGGAACGGCCGGGAGCTGTTTTTT. This translates into CASSKPSGGNGRELFF. The chain is built from TRBV19 and TRBJ2-2; TRBD2 agrees at 11 bases. The germline CDR1 and CDR2 sequences are LNHDA and SQIVND (reference sequence). The V and J ends lost 4 bases and 9 bases, in that order; junction bases with no gene match: 10. The CDR3 totals 16 residues.